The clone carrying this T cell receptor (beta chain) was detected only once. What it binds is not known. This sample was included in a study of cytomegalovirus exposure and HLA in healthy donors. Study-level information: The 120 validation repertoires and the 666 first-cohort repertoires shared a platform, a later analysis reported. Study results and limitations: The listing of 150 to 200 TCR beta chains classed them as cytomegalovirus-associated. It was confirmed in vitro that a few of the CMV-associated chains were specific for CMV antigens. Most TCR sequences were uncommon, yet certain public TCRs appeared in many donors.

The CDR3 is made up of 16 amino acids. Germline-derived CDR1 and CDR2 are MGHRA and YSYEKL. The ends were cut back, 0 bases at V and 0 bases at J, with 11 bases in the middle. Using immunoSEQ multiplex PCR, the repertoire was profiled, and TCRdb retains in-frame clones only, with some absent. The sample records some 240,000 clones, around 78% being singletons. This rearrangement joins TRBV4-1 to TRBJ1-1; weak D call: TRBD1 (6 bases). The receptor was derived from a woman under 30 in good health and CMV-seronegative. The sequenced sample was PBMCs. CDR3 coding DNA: TGCGCCAGCAGCCAAGATAGGGGGTTCATGAACACTGAAGCTTTCTTT. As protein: CASSQDRGFMNTEAFF.